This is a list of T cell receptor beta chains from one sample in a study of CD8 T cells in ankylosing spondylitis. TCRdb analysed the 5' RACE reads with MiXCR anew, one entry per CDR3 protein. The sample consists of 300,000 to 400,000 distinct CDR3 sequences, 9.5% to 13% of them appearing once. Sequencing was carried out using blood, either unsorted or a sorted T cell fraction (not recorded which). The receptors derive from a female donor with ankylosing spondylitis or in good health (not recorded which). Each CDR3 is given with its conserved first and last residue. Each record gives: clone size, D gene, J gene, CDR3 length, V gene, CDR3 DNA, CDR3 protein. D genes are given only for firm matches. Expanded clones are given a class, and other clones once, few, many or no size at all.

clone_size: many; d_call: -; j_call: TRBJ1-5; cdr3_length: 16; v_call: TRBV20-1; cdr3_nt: TGCAGTGCTACCCTTTGGCGGCAGCTGGGCAATCAGCCCCAGCATTTT; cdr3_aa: CSATLWRQLGNQPQHF
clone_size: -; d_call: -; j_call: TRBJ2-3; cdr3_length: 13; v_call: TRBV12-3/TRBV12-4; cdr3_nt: TGTGCCAGCAGTTTAGCGACTAGTAATACGCAGTATTTT; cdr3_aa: CASSLATSNTQYF
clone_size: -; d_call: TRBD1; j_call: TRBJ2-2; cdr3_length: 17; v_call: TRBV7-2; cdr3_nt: TGTGCCAGCAGCTCAACCCTGGGACAGGTCTACACCGGGGAGCTGTTTTTT; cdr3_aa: CASSSTLGQVYTGELFF
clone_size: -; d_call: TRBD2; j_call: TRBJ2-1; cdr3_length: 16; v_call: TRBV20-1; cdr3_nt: TGCAGTGCTAGCTACTCACTAGCGGGGAACTACAATGAGCAGTTCTTC; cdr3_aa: CSASYSLAGNYNEQFF
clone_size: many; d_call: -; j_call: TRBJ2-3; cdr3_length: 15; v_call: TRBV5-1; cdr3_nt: TGCGCCAGCAGCGGGGACGGGGGATTCACAGATACGCAGTATTTT; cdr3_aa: CASSGDGGFTDTQYF
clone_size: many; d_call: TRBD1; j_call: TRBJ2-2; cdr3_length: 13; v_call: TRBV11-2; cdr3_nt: TGTGCCAGCAGCTCACAGGGGCCCGGGGAGCTGTTTTTT; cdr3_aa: CASSSQGPGELFF
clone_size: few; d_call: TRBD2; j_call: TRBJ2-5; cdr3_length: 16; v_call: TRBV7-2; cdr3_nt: TGTGCCAGCAGCACCGGGGGGGTTCAGGGATGGGAGACCCAGTACTTC; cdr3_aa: CASSTGGVQGWETQYF
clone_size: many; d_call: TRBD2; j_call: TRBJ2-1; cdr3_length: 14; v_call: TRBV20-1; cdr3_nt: TGCAGTGCTATGAATCTAGCGGGGGCGAATGAGCAGTTCTTC; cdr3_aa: CSAMNLAGANEQFF
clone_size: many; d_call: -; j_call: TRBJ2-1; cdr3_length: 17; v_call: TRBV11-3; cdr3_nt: TGTGCCAGCAGCCGGACTGTTTATGGGGGAGGAGACAATGAGCAGTTCTTC; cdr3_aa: CASSRTVYGGGDNEQFF
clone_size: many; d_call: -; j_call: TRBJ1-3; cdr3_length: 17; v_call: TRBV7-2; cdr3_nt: TGTGCCAGCAGCCCGAAGTCCGGGACGGCCTCTGGAAACACCATATATTTT; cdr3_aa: CASSPKSGTASGNTIYF
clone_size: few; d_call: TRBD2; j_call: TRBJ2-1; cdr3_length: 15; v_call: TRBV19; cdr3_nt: TGTGCCAGTAGTCTCGTAGCGGGAGTCAAAAATGAGCAGTTCTTC; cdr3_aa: CASSLVAGVKNEQFF
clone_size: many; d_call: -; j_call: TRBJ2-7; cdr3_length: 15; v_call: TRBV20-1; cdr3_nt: TGCAGTGCTAGCTCTATCAGGCCACAGTCCTACGAGCAGTACTTC; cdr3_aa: CSASSIRPQSYEQYF
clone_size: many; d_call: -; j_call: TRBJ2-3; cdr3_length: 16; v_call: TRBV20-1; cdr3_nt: TGCAGTGCCGCTGTTTCAAGGGATACAATCACAGATACGCAGTATTTT; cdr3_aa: CSAAVSRDTITDTQYF
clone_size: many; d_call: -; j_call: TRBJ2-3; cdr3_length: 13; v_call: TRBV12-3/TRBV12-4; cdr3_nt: TGTGCCAGCCGGGGGACATACACAGATACGCAGTATTTT; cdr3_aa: CASRGTYTDTQYF
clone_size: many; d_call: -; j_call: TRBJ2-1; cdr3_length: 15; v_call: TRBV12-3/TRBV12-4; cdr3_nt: TGTGCCAGCCCCCGGTGGGGACTGCCCTTCAATGAGCAGTTCTTC; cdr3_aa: CASPRWGLPFNEQFF
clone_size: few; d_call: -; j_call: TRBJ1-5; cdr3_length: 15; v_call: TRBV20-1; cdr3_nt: TGCAGTGCCACCCTCGGGGGGAATAGCAATCAGCCCCAGCATTTT; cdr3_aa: CSATLGGNSNQPQHF
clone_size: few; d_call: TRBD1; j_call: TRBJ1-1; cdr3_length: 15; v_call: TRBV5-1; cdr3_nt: TGCGCCAGCAGCCACCAGACAGGGATTGACACTGAAGCTTTCTTT; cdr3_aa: CASSHQTGIDTEAFF
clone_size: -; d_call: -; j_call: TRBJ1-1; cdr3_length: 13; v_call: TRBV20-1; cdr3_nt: TGCAGTGCTACCCAACATATGAACACTGAAGCTTTCTTT; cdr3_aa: CSATQHMNTEAFF
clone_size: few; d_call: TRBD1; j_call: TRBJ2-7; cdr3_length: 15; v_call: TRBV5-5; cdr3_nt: TGTGCCAGCAGCTTGGCGGGGACAGCCGCCTACGAGCAGTACTTC; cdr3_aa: CASSLAGTAAYEQYF
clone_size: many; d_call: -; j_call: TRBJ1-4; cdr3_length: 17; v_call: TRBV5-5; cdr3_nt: TGTGCCAGCAGCTTGGTGGGAGCCCTTGCAACTAATGAAAAACTGTTTTTT; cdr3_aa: CASSLVGALATNEKLFF
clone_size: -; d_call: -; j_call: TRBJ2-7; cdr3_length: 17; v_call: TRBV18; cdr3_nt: TGTGCCAGCTCGCCTACCGCGGGACAAAGTTGGACCTACGAGCAGTACTTC; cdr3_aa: CASSPTAGQSWTYEQYF
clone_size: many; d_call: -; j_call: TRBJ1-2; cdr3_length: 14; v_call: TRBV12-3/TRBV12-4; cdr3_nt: TGTGCCAGCAGTACACATCACAGGGCCGATGGCTACACCTTC; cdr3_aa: CASSTHHRADGYTF
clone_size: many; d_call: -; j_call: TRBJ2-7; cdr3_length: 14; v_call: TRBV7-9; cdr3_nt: TGTGCCAGCAGCCTAGCCGGGACAACAAACGAGCAGTACTTC; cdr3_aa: CASSLAGTTNEQYF
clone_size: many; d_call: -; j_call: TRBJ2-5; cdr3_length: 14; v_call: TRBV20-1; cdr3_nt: TGCAGTGCTAGAGATCAGGGGGGCCCTGAGACCCAGTACTTC; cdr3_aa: CSARDQGGPETQYF
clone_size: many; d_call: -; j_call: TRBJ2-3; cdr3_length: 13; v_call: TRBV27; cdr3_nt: TGTGCCAGCCGGGCGGCCGCTGCGGATACGCAGTATTTT; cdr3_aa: CASRAAAADTQYF
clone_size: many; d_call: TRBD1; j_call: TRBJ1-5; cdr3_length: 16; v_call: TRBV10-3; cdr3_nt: TGTGCCATCAGTGATTCCGGGACAGGGGTTATGAAGCCCCAGCATTTT; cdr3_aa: CAISDSGTGVMKPQHF
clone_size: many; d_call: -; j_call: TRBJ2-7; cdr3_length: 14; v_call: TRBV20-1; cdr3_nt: TGCAGTGCTGCCCCCCTAGCCGACCCCTACGAGCAGTACTTC; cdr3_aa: CSAAPLADPYEQYF
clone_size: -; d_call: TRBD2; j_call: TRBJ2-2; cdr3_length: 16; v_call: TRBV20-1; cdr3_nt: TGCAGTGCTAGAAATTTTTTAGCGGGCCCCACCGGGGAGCTGTTTTTT; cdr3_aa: CSARNFLAGPTGELFF
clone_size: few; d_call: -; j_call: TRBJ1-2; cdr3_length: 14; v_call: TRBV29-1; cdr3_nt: TGCAGCGTTGGAACGGCCGCCGAGGGATATGGCTACACCTTC; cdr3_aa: CSVGTAAEGYGYTF
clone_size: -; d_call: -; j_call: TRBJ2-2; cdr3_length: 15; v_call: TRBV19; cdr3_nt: TGTGCCAGCCAAAAGGATTATGTGAACACCGGGGAGCTGTTTTTT; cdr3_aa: CASQKDYVNTGELFF
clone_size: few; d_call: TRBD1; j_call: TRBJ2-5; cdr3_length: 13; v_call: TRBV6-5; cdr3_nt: TGTGCCAGCAGTTACCAGGACAGGGAGGAGCAGTACTTC; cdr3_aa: CASSYQDREEQYF
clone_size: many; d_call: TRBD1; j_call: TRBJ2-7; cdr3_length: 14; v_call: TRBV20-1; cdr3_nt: TGCAGTGCTAGGGACAGGCTAAGCTCCTACGAGCAGTACTTC; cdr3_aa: CSARDRLSSYEQYF
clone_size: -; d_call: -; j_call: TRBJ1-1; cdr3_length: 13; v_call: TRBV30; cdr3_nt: TGTGCCTGGAGTGTACGGGGGGTTTCTGAAGCTTTCTTT; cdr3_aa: CAWSVRGVSEAFF
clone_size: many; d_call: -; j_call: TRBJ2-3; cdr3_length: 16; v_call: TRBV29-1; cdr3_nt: TGCAGCGGGACGAAAGGGATAGCGGTCGGGTCAGATACGCAGTATTTT; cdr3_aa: CSGTKGIAVGSDTQYF
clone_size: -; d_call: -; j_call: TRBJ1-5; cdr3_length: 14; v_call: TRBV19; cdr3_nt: TGTGCCAGTAGTAGGGGGCTGGGCAATCAGCCCCAGCATTTT; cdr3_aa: CASSRGLGNQPQHF
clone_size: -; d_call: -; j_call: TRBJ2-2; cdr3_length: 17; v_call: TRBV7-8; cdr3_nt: TGTGCCAGCAGCTACAAGACGGGGCCTAGGAGCACCGGGGAGCTGTTTTTT; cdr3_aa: CASSYKTGPRSTGELFF
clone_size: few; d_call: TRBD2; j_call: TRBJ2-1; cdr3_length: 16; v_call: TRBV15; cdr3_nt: TGTGCCACCAGCAGCGGAGCGGGAGGGCCATACAATGAGCAGTTCTTC; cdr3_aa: CATSSGAGGPYNEQFF
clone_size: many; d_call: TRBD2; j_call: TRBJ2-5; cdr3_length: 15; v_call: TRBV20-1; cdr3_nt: TGCAGTCCCTCCATACTAGCGGGTAGACAAGAGACCCAGTACTTC; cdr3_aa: CSPSILAGRQETQYF
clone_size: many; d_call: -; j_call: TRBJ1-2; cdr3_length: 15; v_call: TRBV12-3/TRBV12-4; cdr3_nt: TGTGCCAGCAGCCACTCGGGGAGGGATAACTATGGCTACACCTTC; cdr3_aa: CASSHSGRDNYGYTF
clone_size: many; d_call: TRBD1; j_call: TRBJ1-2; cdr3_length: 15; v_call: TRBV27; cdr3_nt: TGTGCCAGCAGTTTCTCGGGACAGGGGTCCTATGGCTACACCTTC; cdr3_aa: CASSFSGQGSYGYTF
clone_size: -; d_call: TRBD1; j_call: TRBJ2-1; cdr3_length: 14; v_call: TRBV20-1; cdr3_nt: TGCAGTGCGGACGGACAGGGACTCTACAATGAGCAGTTCTTC; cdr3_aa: CSADGQGLYNEQFF
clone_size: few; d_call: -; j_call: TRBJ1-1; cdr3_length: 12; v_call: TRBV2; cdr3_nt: TGTGCCAGCAGTGAGGAGGGGCAGAAAGCTTTCTTT; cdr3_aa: CASSEEGQKAFF
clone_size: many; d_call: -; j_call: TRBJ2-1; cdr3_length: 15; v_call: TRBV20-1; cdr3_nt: TGCAGTGCGGCCCTCCTGAGCAGCTCCTACAATGAGCAGTTCTTC; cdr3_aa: CSAALLSSSYNEQFF
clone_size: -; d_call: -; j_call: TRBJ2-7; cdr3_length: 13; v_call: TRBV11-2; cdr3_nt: TGTGCCAGCAGCAACGACGGGATAGTCGAGCAGTACTTC; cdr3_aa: CASSNDGIVEQYF